Listed below are T cell receptor beta chains from one sample, sequenced in a study of T cells in Graves' hyperthyroidism and ophthalmopathy. Via MiXCR, TCRdb re-called the multiplex PCR reads, giving one row per CDR3 protein. Of approximately 420,000 distinct CDR3 sequences listed, about 16% were seen once; the top ten hold around a third. The sequencing input was blood. The receptor set was obtained from a woman aged 25 to 45 with Graves' hyperthyroidism. Both conserved end residues are part of each CDR3. A D gene is named only where the DNA matches it firmly. Size is omitted from some rows. Given values are once, few, many or a class for expanded clones.

cdr3_length: 13; v_call: TRBV20-1; d_call: TRBD2; j_call: TRBJ2-1; clone_size: -; cdr3_nt: TGCAGTGCTACCAGCGGGATCCGCGATGAGCAGTTCTTC; cdr3_aa: CSATSGIRDEQFF
cdr3_length: 14; v_call: TRBV5-4; d_call: -; j_call: TRBJ2-3; clone_size: many; cdr3_nt: TGTGCCAGCAGCTCGACACCTAGCACAGATACGCAGTATTTT; cdr3_aa: CASSSTPSTDTQYF
cdr3_length: 15; v_call: TRBV3-1; d_call: TRBD2; j_call: TRBJ2-1; clone_size: many; cdr3_nt: TGTGCCAGCAGCCCCAGCGGGAGTCACTACAATGAGCAGTTCTTC; cdr3_aa: CASSPSGSHYNEQFF
cdr3_length: 16; v_call: TRBV12-3/TRBV12-4; d_call: TRBD1; j_call: TRBJ2-2; clone_size: few; cdr3_nt: TGTGCCAGCAGTTTTGAGGCAGGGGGCCGAACCGGGGAGCTGTTTTTT; cdr3_aa: CASSFEAGGRTGELFF
cdr3_length: 18; v_call: TRBV12-3/TRBV12-4; d_call: -; j_call: TRBJ2-7; clone_size: many; cdr3_nt: TGTGCCAGCAGTTTAGCAGCAGGACATTCAGGGGCCCGCTACGAGCAGTACTTC; cdr3_aa: CASSLAAGHSGARYEQYF
cdr3_length: 14; v_call: TRBV3-1; d_call: -; j_call: TRBJ2-3; clone_size: many; cdr3_nt: TGTGCCAGCAGCCAGCGGGCGGGCACAGATACGCAGTATTTT; cdr3_aa: CASSQRAGTDTQYF
cdr3_length: 14; v_call: TRBV7-8; d_call: -; j_call: TRBJ1-3; clone_size: -; cdr3_nt: TGTGCCAGCAGCCTTATGGGGGCTGGAAACACCATATATTTT; cdr3_aa: CASSLMGAGNTIYF
cdr3_length: 19; v_call: TRBV9; d_call: -; j_call: TRBJ2-1; clone_size: few; cdr3_nt: TGTGCCAGCAGCGCTCAAGGAGGGAGGTGGGCAGGGGGGGACAATGAGCAGTTCTTC; cdr3_aa: CASSAQGGRWAGGDNEQFF
cdr3_length: 16; v_call: TRBV6-1; d_call: TRBD2; j_call: TRBJ2-5; clone_size: many; cdr3_nt: TGTGCCAGCAGTCCCCCTAGCGGGAGGTCGGGAGAGACCCAGTACTTC; cdr3_aa: CASSPPSGRSGETQYF
cdr3_length: 14; v_call: TRBV28; d_call: -; j_call: TRBJ2-2; clone_size: many; cdr3_nt: TGTGCCAGCAGCCCAGGGGGGAGCACCGGGGAGCTGTTTTTT; cdr3_aa: CASSPGGSTGELFF
cdr3_length: 14; v_call: TRBV7-2; d_call: -; j_call: TRBJ1-2; clone_size: many; cdr3_nt: TGTGCCAGCAGCTTGTTAGGCCAGAACTATGGCTACACCTTC; cdr3_aa: CASSLLGQNYGYTF
cdr3_length: 13; v_call: TRBV7-6; d_call: -; j_call: TRBJ1-3; clone_size: many; cdr3_nt: TGTGCCAGCAGCTTGCCGGGGTCAGGGACCATATATTTT; cdr3_aa: CASSLPGSGTIYF
cdr3_length: 17; v_call: TRBV28; d_call: -; j_call: TRBJ2-7; clone_size: -; cdr3_nt: TGTGCCAGCAGTTTATGGAGAAGCAGAGGGGTACCCTACGAGCAGTACTTC; cdr3_aa: CASSLWRSRGVPYEQYF
cdr3_length: 14; v_call: TRBV6-1; d_call: TRBD2; j_call: TRBJ2-1; clone_size: few; cdr3_nt: TGTGCCAGCAGTTCTAGCGGGAGTTTGCGTGAGCAGTTCTTC; cdr3_aa: CASSSSGSLREQFF
cdr3_length: 18; v_call: TRBV28; d_call: TRBD1; j_call: TRBJ2-7; clone_size: many; cdr3_nt: TGTGCCAGCAGTTCGGACAGGGGCAGCAGAAACGGCGGCTACGAGCAGTACTTC; cdr3_aa: CASSSDRGSRNGGYEQYF
cdr3_length: 14; v_call: TRBV29-1; d_call: TRBD1; j_call: TRBJ1-1; clone_size: few; cdr3_nt: TGCAGCGTTGAGGGGACAGAGATGAACACTGAAGCTTTCTTT; cdr3_aa: CSVEGTEMNTEAFF
cdr3_length: 13; v_call: TRBV20-1; d_call: TRBD1; j_call: TRBJ1-2; clone_size: few; cdr3_nt: TGCAGTGCCAGGGACAGGGTAGGGGACAGCTACACCTTC; cdr3_aa: CSARDRVGDSYTF
cdr3_length: 16; v_call: TRBV3-1; d_call: TRBD2; j_call: TRBJ2-1; clone_size: few; cdr3_nt: TGTGCCAGCAGCCACAGCGGCCGCGGGAGTTTCGATGAGCAGTTCTTC; cdr3_aa: CASSHSGRGSFDEQFF
cdr3_length: 14; v_call: TRBV2; d_call: TRBD1; j_call: TRBJ2-5; clone_size: -; cdr3_nt: TGTGCCAGCAGATTAGACAGGGATCTTGGGACCCAGTACTTC; cdr3_aa: CASRLDRDLGTQYF
cdr3_length: 15; v_call: TRBV6-1; d_call: -; j_call: TRBJ1-2; clone_size: many; cdr3_nt: TGTGCCAGCAGTGAGAACGACAGTTTGGACTATGGCTACACCTTC; cdr3_aa: CASSENDSLDYGYTF
cdr3_length: 13; v_call: TRBV30; d_call: -; j_call: TRBJ2-3; clone_size: many; cdr3_nt: TGTGCCTGGAACCCTGGAGTTGAGGATACGCAGTATTTT; cdr3_aa: CAWNPGVEDTQYF
cdr3_length: 15; v_call: TRBV12-3/TRBV12-4; d_call: TRBD2; j_call: TRBJ2-3; clone_size: -; cdr3_nt: TGTGCCAGCAGAGGGACTAGCGGGAGCTTAGATACGCAGTATTTT; cdr3_aa: CASRGTSGSLDTQYF
cdr3_length: 13; v_call: TRBV28; d_call: TRBD1; j_call: TRBJ2-4; clone_size: many; cdr3_nt: TGTGCCAGCCGAAGACAGGGGAGAAACATTCAGTACTTC; cdr3_aa: CASRRQGRNIQYF